A selection of T cell receptor beta chains follows, all from one sample in a study of blood T cell repertoires in COVID-19. The method was immunoSEQ multiplex PCR; TCRdb's version includes in-frame clones alone and lacks a portion of them. The sample includes 200,000 to 300,000 clones, 80% to 85% seen only once; the top ten take approximately 3.5%. The sample comprised peripheral blood. The receptors were gathered from a woman between 18 and 30 years old with acute or convalescent COVID-19. Both conserved end residues are part of each CDR3. D genes are given only for firm matches. A clone size is listed for some rows: how often the clone was seen (once, few, many), or a class if it is expanded.

d_call | clone_size | j_call | v_call | cdr3_nt | cdr3_aa
NA | NA | TRBJ1-6 | TRBV28 | TGTGCCAGCAGGGCGACACTCGGGGGTTCACCCCTCCACTTT | CASRATLGGSPLHF
NA | NA | TRBJ2-1 | TRBV27 | TGTGCCAGCAGTTTATCAGGGCAGGGGTCCTACAATGAGCAGTTCTTC | CASSLSGQGSYNEQFF
NA | once | TRBJ2-7 | TRBV5-1 | TGCGCCAGCAGCATAGACAAGGCCTTTTCCTACGAGCAGTACTTC | CASSIDKAFSYEQYF
TRBD1 | NA | TRBJ1-2 | TRBV5-6 | TGTGCCAGCAGCTTTGGACAGGCATTGGATCGCTACACCTTC | CASSFGQALDRYTF
NA | few | TRBJ1-1 | TRBV10-2 | TGCGCCAGCAGTTATAGTCACACTGAAGCTTTCTTT | CASSYSHTEAFF
NA | NA | TRBJ2-4 | TRBV6-5 | TGTGCCAGCAGTTCGCAGGGTCAGGCCAAAAACATTCAGTACTTC | CASSSQGQAKNIQYF
NA | NA | TRBJ2-5 | TRBV6-2/TRBV6-3 | TGTGCCAGCAGTATGCACTTGGTCCAAGAGACCCAGTACTTC | CASSMHLVQETQYF
NA | NA | TRBJ2-1 | TRBV6-2/TRBV6-3 | TGTGCCAGCAGTTCCATCCCAGCGGGCGGCTCCTACAATGAGCAGTTCTTC | CASSSIPAGGSYNEQFF
TRBD1 | NA | TRBJ1-1 | TRBV27 | TGTGCCAGCAGTTTAAGGGGGCAGGCTTTCTTT | CASSLRGQAFF
TRBD2 | NA | TRBJ2-1 | TRBV28 | TGTGCCAGCAGTTTGTCAGCGGGAGTCTACAATGAGCAGTTCTTC | CASSLSAGVYNEQFF
TRBD1 | NA | TRBJ1-1 | TRBV19 | TGTGCCAGTAGTATCACCCCCGGGACAGGGAGGGCAACTGAAGCTTTCTTT | CASSITPGTGRATEAFF
TRBD2 | few | TRBJ2-3 | TRBV19 | TGTGCCAGTAAAAAGGAGACAGCGGGAGCAGTAACAGATACGCAGTATTTT | CASKKETAGAVTDTQYF
NA | NA | TRBJ2-7 | TRBV5-4 | TGTGCCAGCAGCACTTCTGGGGGGGGCGACGAGCAGTACTTC | CASSTSGGGDEQYF
TRBD1 | NA | TRBJ1-2 | TRBV28 | TGTGCCAGCAGTCCCTCCGGGACAGGGAGGGTTAACTATGGCTACACCTTC | CASSPSGTGRVNYGYTF
NA | NA | TRBJ2-1 | TRBV28 | TGTGCCAGCAGTTTAGCGGACTCCTACAATGAGCAGTTCTTC | CASSLADSYNEQFF
TRBD1 | NA | TRBJ1-1 | TRBV2 | TGTGCCAGCAGTGGGGACAGGGTAAAGAACACTGAAGCTTTCTTT | CASSGDRVKNTEAFF
TRBD2 | NA | TRBJ2-1 | TRBV4-3 | TGCGCCAGCAGCCAAGAGGGCCTAGCGGAGATTTACAATGAGCAGTTCTTC | CASSQEGLAEIYNEQFF
NA | NA | TRBJ2-3 | TRBV15 | TGTGCCACCAGCAGAGCCCAGGGGCCTACTAGCACAGATACGCAGTATTTT | CATSRAQGPTSTDTQYF
TRBD1 | NA | TRBJ2-1 | TRBV18 | TGTGCCAGCTCACGGGGGACAGGGGGACACAATGAGCAGTTCTTC | CASSRGTGGHNEQFF
TRBD2 | NA | TRBJ2-3 | TRBV5-4 | TGTGCCAGCAGCTTGCGGCTAGCGGGAGTGGATACGCAGTATTTT | CASSLRLAGVDTQYF
NA | few | TRBJ1-1 | TRBV19 | TGTGCCAGTAGTAGGCCCGCTTCAGCGTCAAACACTGAAGCTTTCTTT | CASSRPASASNTEAFF
NA | NA | TRBJ2-5 | TRBV29-1 | TGCAGCGTTGAAGATCGTAACAGAGGGGAGACCCAGTACTTC | CSVEDRNRGETQYF
TRBD1 | NA | TRBJ2-3 | TRBV6-2/TRBV6-3 | TGTGCCAGCAGTTGGCTTATAGGGGGCGCGGGCACAGATACGCAGTATTTT | CASSWLIGGAGTDTQYF
NA | NA | TRBJ2-7 | TRBV5-1 | TGCGCCAGCAGGGTAGTCCCCTCCTACGAGCAGTACTTC | CASRVVPSYEQYF
TRBD2 | NA | TRBJ2-3 | TRBV5-1 | TGCGCCAGCAGCTTGGTGGAGCTAGCGGGAGGGGGGGTCACAGATACGCAGTATTTT | CASSLVELAGGGVTDTQYF
NA | NA | TRBJ2-6 | TRBV19 | TGTGCCAGTAGTATTGAACTCTCTGGGGCCAACGTCCTGACTTTC | CASSIELSGANVLTF
NA | NA | TRBJ2-7 | TRBV5-4 | TGTGCCAGCAGCTTGGGGGGCGGCTCCTACGAGCAGTACTTC | CASSLGGGSYEQYF
TRBD1 | once | TRBJ1-2 | TRBV4-3 | TGCGCCAGCAGCCAAGCAGGGGGCGATGGCTACACCTTC | CASSQAGGDGYTF
NA | NA | TRBJ2-1 | TRBV27 | TGTGCCAGCCTTCCGGGAGACTCCTACAATGAGCAGTTCTTC | CASLPGDSYNEQFF